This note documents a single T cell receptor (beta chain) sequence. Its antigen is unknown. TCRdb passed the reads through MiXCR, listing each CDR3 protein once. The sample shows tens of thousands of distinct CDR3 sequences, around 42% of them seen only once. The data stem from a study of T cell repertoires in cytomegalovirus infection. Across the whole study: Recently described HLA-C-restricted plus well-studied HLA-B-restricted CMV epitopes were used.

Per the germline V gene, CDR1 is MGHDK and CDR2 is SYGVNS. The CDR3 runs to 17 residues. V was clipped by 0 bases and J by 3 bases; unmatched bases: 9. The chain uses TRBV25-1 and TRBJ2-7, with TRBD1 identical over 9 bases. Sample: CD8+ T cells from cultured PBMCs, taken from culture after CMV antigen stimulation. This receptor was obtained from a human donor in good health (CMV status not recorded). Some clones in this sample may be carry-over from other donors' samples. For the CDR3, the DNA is TGTGCCAGCAGTGAATATGTGGGACAGGGATACGGCTACGAGCAGTACTTC. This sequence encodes CASSEYVGQGYGYEQYF.